The 22 T cell receptor beta chains below all came from one sample that was sequenced in a study of early stage breast cancer tumors. Assay: immunoSEQ multiplex PCR; the TCRdb copy retains only in-frame clones and omits some. The repertoire holds 69,000 or so clones, with around 80% as singletons. Sequences were obtained from blood. The origin of the receptors is a person aged 40-50 years with breast cancer.

The chain carries TRBV20-1 and TRBJ1-2; D ambiguous. Germline V gene sequence: CDR1 DFQATT, CDR2 SNEGSKA (reference sequence). This CDR3 region has 11 residues. V was trimmed by 4 bases and J by 8 bases, leaving 11 bases between them. The CDR3 nucleotides read TGCAGTGCTATCGGCCACCTAGGCTACACCTTC. This codes for CSAIGHLGYTF.

This rearrangement joins TRBV19 to TRBJ2-7; 7 positions agree with TRBD1. CDR3 length equals 14 residues. V gave up 4 bases and J gave up 6 bases; unmatched junction bases: 9. CDR1 and CDR2 (germline): LNHDA, SQIVND (reference sequence). The CDR3 DNA reads as TGTGCCAGTAGTAACCGACAGGGTTTACTCGAGCAGTACTTC. Encoded protein: CASSNRQGLLEQYF.

This clone came up a few times. The chain recombines TRBV30 with TRBJ1-1, with a tentative D call TRBD1 (5 bases). Trimming cost V 0 bases and J 6 bases, with 11 bases left between them. Germline V gene sequence: CDR1 GTSNPN, CDR2 SVGIG (reference sequence). This CDR3 spans 13 amino acids. This CDR3 is CAWSVRQGAEAFF. The CDR3 bases are TGTGCCTGGAGTGTACGTCAGGGCGCTGAAGCTTTCTTT.

The genes are TRBV11-2 and TRBJ2-7, with a possible D match to TRBD2 (6 bases). The ends were cut back, 1 base at V and 7 bases at J, with 14 bases in the middle. Germline V lookup: CDR1 SGHAT, CDR2 FQNNGV. The CDR3 has 14 amino acids. For the CDR3, the DNA is TGTGCCAGCAGCTTAGGTCGGGAGATGGGAGAGCAGTACTTC. This sequence encodes CASSLGREMGEQYF.

This chain links TRBV18 with TRBJ1-3; TRBD1 might be the D (6 bases). Germline loops: CDR1 KGHSH, CDR2 LQKENI. CDR3 length: 14 amino acids. Deletions cut 5 bases from V and 4 bases from J, with 12 bases between. CDR3 bases: TGTGCCAGCTCATCGCAGGGGAGCGGAAACACCATATATTTT. It is translated as CASSSQGSGNTIYF.

The gene calls are TRBV19 and TRBJ1-2; 7 nucleotides align to TRBD1. CDR3 length equals 15 residues. The ends lost 0 bases at V and 5 bases at J; junction bases unmatched: 6. The germline V gene encodes CDR1 LNHDA and CDR2 SQIVND (reference sequence). CDR3 loop: CASSIDGGTDYGYTF. The CDR3 DNA reads as TGTGCCAGTAGTATAGACGGTGGGACAGATTATGGCTACACCTTC.

This chain links TRBV12-5 with TRBJ2-7; TRBD2 matches at 12 bases. CDR1 LGHNT and CDR2 FRNRAP come from the germline V gene. Trimming took 0 bases from V and 0 from J; bases not matched to a gene: 6. The CDR3 is 18 amino acids. CDR3 DNA: TGTGCTAGTGGTTTGGTAAGGACTAGCGGGACCGCCTCCTACGAGCAGTACTTC. Its translation: CASGLVRTSGTASYEQYF.

CDR3 nucleotides: TGTGCCAGCAGTTTACCCCCTACCCCTAACTATGGCTACACCTTC. Translated, it gives CASSLPPTPNYGYTF. The rearrangement joins TRBV28 to TRBJ1-2; D is unclear. Germline V CDR1 and CDR2: MDHEN, SYDVKM. Trimming took 2 bases from V and 0 from J, leaving 10 bases between them. This CDR3 region has 15 residues.

The chain uses TRBV6-5 and TRBJ2-7; 7 nucleotides line up with TRBD1. The CDR3 has 15 amino acids. V lost 5 bases and J lost 2; bases outside the gene matches: 9. Looked up from germline, CDR1 is MNHEY and CDR2 is SVGAGI. CDR3 nucleotide sequence: TGTGCCAGCAGTAGCCCCGGGCAGGGGGCCTACGAGCAGTACTTC. Its translation: CASSSPGQGAYEQYF.

The chain joins TRBV7-3 to TRBJ2-1; 13 positions agree with TRBD2. Germline V gene lookup returns CDR1 SGHTA and CDR2 FQGTGA. The V segment lost 1 base and the J segment 7 bases; nucleotides outside the gene matches: 10. The CDR3 has 18 amino acids. The CDR3 DNA sequence: TGTGCCAGCAGCTTAATCCCCGGGACTAGCGGGACACCGAATGAGCAGTTCTTC. Its translation: CASSLIPGTSGTPNEQFF.

The gene calls are TRBV7-2 and TRBJ2-2; D is possibly TRBD1 or TRBD2 (5 bases each). This CDR3 region has 14 residues. Germline CDR1 and CDR2: SGHTA and FQGNSA. V lost 1 base and J 6 bases, leaving 9 bases between the germline ends. In DNA, the CDR3 is TGTGCCAGCAGCTTAGGGGGGTGGCCCGGGGAGCTGTTTTTT. Residues: CASSLGGWPGELFF. Drawing the rest from reference TRBV7-2 and TRBJ2-2, the complete variable domain is GAGVSQSPSNKVTEKGKDVELRCDPISGHTALYWYRQSLGQGLEFLIYFQGNSAPDKSGLPSDRFSAERTGGSVSTLTIQRTQQEDSAVYLCASSLGGWPGELFFGEGSRLTVL.

This clone was found a few times. The chain has TRBV30 and TRBJ1-1; weak D call: TRBD1 (6 bases). This CDR3 spans 12 amino acids. V was pared by 0 bases and J by 8 bases, with 10 bases between. The germline CDR1 and CDR2 sequences are GTSNPN and SVGIG (reference sequence). CDR3 region: CAWSVQGREAFF. CDR3 DNA sequence: TGTGCCTGGAGTGTACAGGGACGAGAAGCTTTCTTT. Variable domain in full (rest from reference TRBV30 and TRBJ1-1): SQTIHQWPATLVQPVGSPLSLECTVEGTSNPNLYWYRQAAGRGLQLLFYSVGIGQISSEVPQNLSASRPQDRQFILSSKKLLLSDSGFYLCAWSVQGREAFFGQGTRLTVV.

J is TRBJ2-1 and V is TRBV2, with a possible D match to TRBD1 (6 bases). Germline V gives CDR1 SNHLY, CDR2 FYNNEI. The CDR3 consists of 16 residues. Trimming took 4 bases from V and 5 from J, leaving 18 bases between them. The CDR3 bases are TGTGCCAGCAGTGCACAGGGATTGGTCATAGACAATGAGCAGTTCTTC. Its translation is CASSAQGLVIDNEQFF. Full variable domain (outside the CDR3, taken from reference TRBV2 and TRBJ2-1): EPEVTQTPSHQVTQMGQEVILRCVPISNHLYFYWYRQILGQKVEFLVSFYNNEISEKSEIFDDQFSVERPDGSNFTLKIRSTKLEDSAMYFCASSAQGLVIDNEQFFGPGTRLTVL.

The J gene is TRBJ1-4, the V gene TRBV29-1, with D unresolved. Trimming removed 3 bases at V and 0 bases at J, with 11 bases between. The CDR3 extends over 15 amino acids. The V gene's germline CDR1 is SQVTM and CDR2 ANQGSEA. CDR3 DNA sequence: TGCAGCGTTGATTCCCCATCAGCAACTAATGAAAAACTGTTTTTT. Encoded protein: CSVDSPSATNEKLFF.

The chain couples TRBV28 to TRBJ2-3, with 9 bases aligning to TRBD2. V dropped 5 bases and J dropped 5; count of bases not matched to a gene: 5. The CDR3 covers 14 residues. The germline CDR1 and CDR2 sequences are MDHEN and SYDVKM. The CDR3 is CASSHQAGGDTQYF. The CDR3 coding sequence is TGTGCCAGCAGTCATCAAGCGGGGGGAGATACGCAGTATTTT. The full variable domain, in which reference TRBV28 and TRBJ2-3 provide the parts outside the CDR3, is DVKVTQSSRYLVKRTGEKVFLECVQDMDHENMFWYRQDPGLGLRLIYFSYDVKMKEKGDIPEGYSVSREKKERFSLILESASTNQTSMYLCASSHQAGGDTQYFGPGTRLTVL.

Comment on this clone: One end of the junction does not line up with germline, which may come from a read error. The gene calls are TRBV7-7 and TRBJ2-1, with 8 bases identical to TRBD2. Per germline, CDR1 SSHAT and CDR2 FNYEAQ (reference sequence). The CDR3 has 13 residues. The DNA for the CDR3 is TGTGCTAGCAGCTTAGCGGGGCTCAATGAGCAGTTCTTC. This encodes CASSLAGLNEQFF.

V and J are TRBV28 and TRBJ2-2, with TRBD1 as a possible D gene (6 bases). Between the trimmed V and J ends, which lost 7 bases and 3 bases, there was a span of 15 bases. Germline CDR1 MDHEN, CDR2 SYDVKM. CDR3 length equals 15 residues. CDR3 sequence (DNA): TGTGCCAGCAAGAAGGGACAAATTCACACCGGGGAGCTGTTTTTT. Protein product: CASKKGQIHTGELFF.

The V and J genes are TRBV28 and TRBJ2-3; 8 positions agree with TRBD1. The CDR3 length is 14 residues. From germline, CDR1 is MDHEN and CDR2 SYDVKM. V lost 5 bases, J lost 5 bases, and 6 bases stayed unmatched. The DNA of the CDR3 is TGTGCCAGCAGTCAACGACAGGGGAAAGATACGCAGTATTTT. Protein product: CASSQRQGKDTQYF. Looking up the rest from reference TRBV28 and TRBJ2-3 gives the full variable domain: DVKVTQSSRYLVKRTGEKVFLECVQDMDHENMFWYRQDPGLGLRLIYFSYDVKMKEKGDIPEGYSVSREKKERFSLILESASTNQTSMYLCASSQRQGKDTQYFGPGTRLTVL.

The chain uses TRBV10-3 and TRBJ2-2; 10 positions agree with TRBD2. Unmatched junction bases numbered 4, after V lost 2 bases and J lost 4 bases. This CDR3 region has 16 residues. Germline V gives CDR1 ENHRY, CDR2 SYGVKD. The CDR3 loop reads CAISEPTSGSTGELFF. The DNA for the CDR3 is TGTGCCATCAGTGAGCCGACTAGCGGGTCCACCGGGGAGCTGTTTTTT.

V usage is TRBV29-1 and J usage is TRBJ1-1; no clear D. V was cut by 7 bases and J by 5 bases, with 14 bases left in between. CDR1 and CDR2 from the germline V gene are SQVTM and ANQGSEA. The CDR3 consists of 12 residues. CDR3: CSARRAQTEAFF. The DNA of the CDR3 is TGCAGCGCCCGAAGGGCACAGACTGAAGCTTTCTTT.

The chain combines TRBV12-5 with TRBJ2-7; 9 positions agree with TRBD1. In germline, CDR1 is LGHNT, CDR2 FRNRAP. The ends lost 1 base at V and 2 bases at J; junction bases unmatched: 6. This CDR3 has 16 residues. CDR3 DNA sequence: TGTGCTAGTGGTTTGGGCCCCCGGACAGGGGCCTACGAGCAGTACTTC. This codes for CASGLGPRTGAYEQYF.

This chain connects TRBV30 to TRBJ1-2; D is uncertain. The V end lost 1 base, the J end lost 1 base, and 13 bases lay between the germline ends. There are 15 residues in the CDR3. CDR1 is GTSNPN and CDR2 is SVGIG in the germline V gene (reference sequence). CDR3 loop: CAWSAGILFNYGYTF. The CDR3 DNA follows: TGTGCCTGGAGTGCTGGTATCCTTTTTAACTATGGCTACACCTTC.